This TCR beta chain emerged from a study of shared clonotypes between healthy human individuals. Trimming removed 8 bases at V and 7 bases at J, with 24 bases between. CDR1 and CDR2 from the germline V gene are MDHEN and SYDVKM. The CDR3 is 16 amino acids. Deep-level settings were used for running the assay. The table came from immunoSEQ multiplex PCR; TCRdb's copy has only in-frame clones and leaves some out. The top ten clones hold approximately 11% of a sample with more than 400,000 clones, roughly 80% of them seen once. This receptor was obtained from a woman aged 40 to 55 in good health. Some clones in this sample may be carry-over from other donors' samples. The sequenced sample consisted of PBMCs. This chain connects TRBV28 to TRBJ2-4, with D possibly being TRBD2 (6 bases). The CDR3 sequence: CASPPSGAGSRNIQYF. The CDR3 coding sequence is TGTGCCAGCCCCCCTAGTGGGGCGGGATCTAGGAACATTCAGTACTTC.